The 29 T cell receptor beta chains listed next were all sequenced from one sample in a study of blood T cells in healthy people across ages. With a J-beta primer mix and a sample-barcoded 5' primer, a second PCR ran about 7 to 12 cycles. TCRdb processed the 5' RACE reads anew with MiXCR; each CDR3 protein has one entry. The table includes 650,000 to 950,000 distinct CDR3 sequences, roughly 44% detected once. The sample was blood. These receptor sequences come from a man aged 55 to 69 in good health.

The chain carries TRBV3-1 and TRBJ1-1; possible D gene TRBD1, 5 bases. Germline CDR1 is LGHDT and CDR2 is YNNKEL (reference sequence). With 4 bases removed from V and 1 base from J, the gap between germline ends came to 13 bases. The CDR3 runs 15 residues. The CDR3 here is CASSPGPPQNTEAFF. The CDR3, as DNA: TGTGCCAGCAGCCCGGGACCTCCGCAGAACACTGAAGCTTTCTTT.

Notes on this clonotype: A read error is possible here, since a much larger clone lies one base away. The V and J genes are TRBV9 and TRBJ1-6, with 10 bases matching TRBD1. V gave up 4 bases and J gave up 9 bases; unmatched junction bases: 10. Germline lookup yields CDR1 SGDLS and CDR2 YYNGEE. The CDR3 length is 16 residues. CDR3 bases: TGTGCCAGCAGCATGACTGGGGACAGGGGTACTTCACCCCTCCACTTT. It yields the protein CASSMTGDRGTSPLHF.

As regards this clonotype: A junction boundary mismatches the germline segment, possibly from a read error. The chain carries TRBV7-9 and TRBJ1-6; unclear D gene. CDR1 and CDR2 (germline): SEHNR, FQNEAQ (reference sequence). CDR3 length: 18 residues. In DNA, the CDR3 is TGTGTCAGCAGCTTAGGTCAAATCGGGGTCGTGGATAATTCACCCCTCCACTTT. This translates into CVSSLGQIGVVDNSPLHF.

The chain joins TRBV7-2 to TRBJ2-1; D not certain. The DNA end is a closer match to TRBJ2-7, so the J assignment may be wrong. The CDR3 extends over 13 amino acids. CDR1 SGHTA and CDR2 FQGNSA come from the germline V gene. Here the CDR3 DNA reads TGTGCCAGCAGCTCCCAGAGGTACAATGAGCAGTACTTC. Its translation: CASSSQRYNEQYF.

The CDR3 sequence: CANRSDRGNRAGYTF. The CDR3 DNA follows: TGTGCCAACAGGTCGGACCGGGGGAACCGCGCTGGCTACACCTTC. The genes are TRBV7-9 and TRBJ1-2; weak D call: TRBD1 (5 bases). This CDR3 is built from 15 residues. The germline gives CDR1 SEHNR, CDR2 FQNEAQ (reference sequence). Between the trimmed V and J ends, which lost 10 bases and 7 bases, there was a span of 25 bases.

On this clonotype: Just one base apart from a much larger clone, this may be a read error. The rearrangement links TRBV28 to TRBJ2-5, with D possibly being TRBD1 or TRBD2 (5 bases each). The germline V and J ends were trimmed by 6 bases and 7 bases, with 24 bases remaining between them. The CDR3 runs to 16 residues. Germline CDR1 MDHEN, CDR2 SYDVKM. The CDR3: CASSPRLGQAGGTQYF. DNA for the CDR3: TGTGCCAGCAGCCCTCGGCTGGGGCAGGCCGGAGGGACCCAGTACTTC.

The V gene is TRBV7-2, the J gene TRBJ2-1; a possible D gene is TRBD2 (5 bases). The V end lost 8 bases, the J end lost 3 bases, and 11 bases lay between the germline ends. Germline V gene data show CDR1 as SGHTA and CDR2 as FQGNSA. The CDR3 spans 13 residues. CDR3 nucleotides: TGTGCCAGCTCCCGGGGATACTACAATGAGCAGTTCTTC. Protein sequence: CASSRGYYNEQFF.

This clonotype has only a few counts. The genes are TRBV20-1 and TRBJ2-3, with 12 bases aligning to TRBD2. The CDR3 covers 16 residues. Germline assignment: CDR1 DFQATT and CDR2 SNEGSKA (reference sequence). Trimming at V came to 6 bases and at J to 2 bases, leaving 9 bases not matched to a gene. CDR3 in amino acids: CSAHTTSGGNTDTQYF. The CDR3 DNA is TGCAGTGCACATACGACTAGCGGGGGTAACACAGATACGCAGTATTTT.

The chain couples TRBV18 to TRBJ1-2, with D maybe TRBD1 (6 bases). CDR1 KGHSH and CDR2 LQKENI come from the germline V gene. The ends were cut back, 8 bases at V and 2 bases at J, with 15 bases in the middle. CDR3 size: 14 residues. The CDR3 protein is CASHQGQGNYGYTF. The CDR3 DNA sequence: TGTGCCAGCCACCAGGGCCAGGGGAACTATGGCTACACCTTC. Combining the CDR3 with reference TRBV18 and TRBJ1-2 gives the whole variable domain NAGVMQNPRHLVRRRGQEARLRCSPMKGHSHVYWYRQLPEEGLKFMVYLQKENIIDESGMPKERFSAEFPKEGPSILRIQQVVRGDSAAYFCASHQGQGNYGYTFGSGTRLTVV.

The V call is TRBV7-2, the J call TRBJ2-3; tentatively, D is TRBD2 (5 bases). CDR1 SGHTA and CDR2 FQGNSA come from the germline V gene. Trimming pared 3 bases from V and 4 bases from J, leaving 8 bases between. The CDR3 totals 13 residues. DNA of the CDR3: TGTGCCAGCAGCTTGATACTAGCAGATACGCAGTATTTT. Translating it yields CASSLILADTQYF.

The CDR3 here is CSARGTGTGELFF. In DNA form, the CDR3 reads TGCAGTGCTAGAGGGACGGGAACCGGGGAGCTGTTTTTT. The rearrangement uses TRBV20-1 and TRBJ2-2; D may be TRBD2 (5 bases). The CDR3 has 13 residues. Trimming removed 1 base from V and 5 bases from J, with 8 bases in between. CDR1 and CDR2 from the germline V gene are DFQATT and SNEGSKA (reference sequence).

This clonotype was recorded a few times. The chain has TRBV4-3 and TRBJ2-7, with TRBD1 identical over 10 bases. J was trimmed by 5 bases and V by 4 bases; bases with no gene match: 5. Germline V gene lookup returns CDR1 LGHNA and CDR2 YSLEER. The CDR3 has 14 amino acids. The CDR3 nucleotides are TGCGCCAGCAGCCCCCCGGGACAGGGGAACGAGCAGTACTTC. Its protein product is CASSPPGQGNEQYF.

The sample holds a few counts of this clonotype. The V gene is TRBV4-3, the J gene TRBJ1-1; 8 bases line up with TRBD1. The CDR3 has 15 residues. The V gene's germline CDR1 is LGHNA and CDR2 YSLEER. J gave up 1 base and V 1 base, and 2 bases lay outside the gene matches. CDR3 in amino acids: CASSQVQGENTEAFF. CDR3 bases: TGCGCCAGCAGCCAAGTACAGGGGGAGAACACTGAAGCTTTCTTT.

Only a few counts were recorded for this clonotype. CDR3: CASSSLEAISETQYF. CDR3 nucleotides: TGTGCCAGCAGCTCCCTCGAGGCGATTTCGGAGACCCAGTACTTC. The chain recombines TRBV13 with TRBJ2-7; D is unresolved. Judging by the DNA end, TRBJ2-5 fits better; the J call may be wrong. There are 15 residues in the CDR3. The germline V gene encodes CDR1 PRHDT and CDR2 FYEKMQ (reference sequence).

This clonotype was detected only a few times. The rearrangement joins TRBV5-5 to TRBJ2-7; 7 bases agree with TRBD1. Unmatched junction bases numbered 9, after V lost 3 bases and J lost 6 bases. Germline CDR1 and CDR2: SGHKS and YYEKEE (reference sequence). The CDR3 totals 14 residues. The CDR3 is CASSSWDRPREQYF. The CDR3 DNA sequence: TGTGCCAGCAGCTCTTGGGACAGACCTCGCGAGCAGTACTTC.

The chain recombines TRBV20-1 with TRBJ2-7; 8 nucleotides match TRBD1. Unmatched junction bases numbered 10, after V lost 6 bases and J lost 3 bases. The CDR3 covers 14 residues. The V gene's germline CDR1 is DFQATT and CDR2 SNEGSKA (reference sequence). DNA of the CDR3: TGCAGTGCCCCGGGACAGGTCGACTACTACGAGCAGTACTTC. This gives the protein CSAPGQVDYYEQYF.

The chain is built from TRBV7-9 and TRBJ1-1; possibly TRBD1 for D (6 bases). V was clipped by 5 bases and J by 4 bases, with 20 bases between them. Germline values: CDR1 SEHNR, CDR2 FQNEAQ (reference sequence). The CDR3 is 16 residues long. CDR3 sequence reads: CASSPGGGSMSTEAFF. The CDR3, as DNA: TGTGCCAGCAGCCCCGGCGGGGGCTCGATGAGCACTGAAGCTTTCTTT.

The chain links TRBV6-1 to TRBJ2-1, with TRBD1 matching 7 bases. This CDR3 is built from 16 residues. Germline CDR1 reads MNHNS; CDR2 reads SASEGT. J gave up 6 bases and V 7 bases, and 15 bases lay outside the gene matches. The chain's CDR3 is CASTQLTGSGSNEQFF. The CDR3 bases are TGTGCCAGCACCCAATTGACAGGGTCGGGCTCCAATGAGCAGTTCTTC.

This clonotype came up many times. The rearrangement uses TRBV7-9 and TRBJ2-7, with 11 bases aligning to TRBD2. J gave up 4 bases and V 5 bases, and 7 bases lay outside the gene matches. Germline loops: CDR1 SEHNR, CDR2 FQNEAQ (reference sequence). The CDR3 extends over 15 amino acids. CDR3 sequence (DNA): TGTGCCAGCAGCCCCGGGACTAGCGGCTCTTACGAGCAGTACTTC. Translation: CASSPGTSGSYEQYF.

In this sample, this clonotype turned up a few times. This chain links TRBV18 with TRBJ2-1; 10 positions match TRBD1. Germline V gene sequence: CDR1 KGHSH, CDR2 LQKENI. Trimming took 3 bases from V and 6 from J; bases not matched to a gene: 5. The CDR3 loop spans 15 amino acids. For the CDR3, the DNA is TGTGCCAGCTCACCCCGGGACAGGGGTCCCAATGAGCAGTTCTTC. Amino acids: CASSPRDRGPNEQFF.

J is TRBJ2-1 and V is TRBV5-1; 11 bases align to TRBD2. The germline CDR1 and CDR2 sequences are SGHRS and YFSETQ. Trimming at V came to 4 bases and at J to 4 bases, leaving 13 bases not matched to a gene. This CDR3 has 18 residues. CDR3 nucleotide sequence: TGCGCCAGCAGCCCAATCCCCCCCTCTAGCGGGGGGTACAATGAGCAGTTCTTC. It is translated as CASSPIPPSSGGYNEQFF.

This clonotype was observed a few times. CDR3 in DNA: TGTGCCAGCAGCTTGTCCCCGGGACTAGCGAACATTCAGTACTTC. Encoded protein: CASSLSPGLANIQYF. This chain connects TRBV7-3 to TRBJ2-4, with TRBD2 matching over 10 bases. The V and J ends lost 3 bases and 7 bases, in that order; junction bases with no gene match: 6. In germline, CDR1 is SGHTA, CDR2 FQGTGA. The CDR3 contains 15 residues.

This clonotype came up a few times. V usage is TRBV4-3 and J usage is TRBJ2-3, with D possibly being TRBD1 or TRBD2 (5 bases each). Germline V gene lookup returns CDR1 LGHNA and CDR2 YSLEER. Trimming left V 0 bases short and J 7 bases short, with 20 bases between. The CDR3 runs to 17 residues. For the CDR3, the DNA is TGCGCCAGCAGCCAAGATGGGGTAGAGGTTGGGGGTTATACGCAGTATTTT. It specifies CASSQDGVEVGGYTQYF.

The CDR3 region is CSAAGRREDPNEQYF. For the CDR3, the DNA is TGCAGTGCCGCCGGGCGCAGGGAAGATCCCAATGAGCAGTACTTC. The chain recombines TRBV20-1 with TRBJ2-5; D possibly corresponds to TRBD1 (5 bases). CDR1 is DFQATT, CDR2 SNEGSKA, per germline (reference sequence). Trimming took off 6 bases at V and 11 bases at J, with 28 bases between the two ends. The CDR3 is made up of 15 amino acids.

This chain connects TRBV6-2 or TRBV6-3 to TRBJ2-7, with a weak D call TRBD1 (6 bases). Trimming pared 6 bases from V and 4 bases from J, leaving 43 bases between. The CDR3 spans 23 residues. CDR1 MNHEY and CDR2 SVGEGT come from the germline V gene. CDR3 sequence reads: CASSKGQILSVSHLTLSLYEQYF. The CDR3 region has the DNA TGTGCCAGCAGCAAAGGACAGATACTCTCGGTTAGCCACTTGACCCTTTCTCTGTACGAGCAGTACTTC.

The chain joins TRBV4-3 to TRBJ1-1; D not certain. The CDR3 loop spans 13 amino acids. Trimming took 2 bases from V and 5 from J, leaving 9 bases between them. Germline values: CDR1 LGHNA, CDR2 YSLEER. This CDR3 reads CASSQLKGTEAFF. CDR3 sequence (DNA): TGCGCCAGCAGCCAACTTAAAGGGACTGAAGCTTTCTTT.

V is TRBV12-3 or TRBV12-4 and J is TRBJ1-1; no definite D call. V was shortened by 7 bases and J by 0 bases, with 15 bases between the two germline ends. The CDR3 runs to 15 residues. CDR3 bases: TGTGCCAGCAACCCGGGCCTATCGATGAACACTGAAGCTTTCTTT. This codes for CASNPGLSMNTEAFF.

V is TRBV5-1 and J is TRBJ2-7, with 10 bases identical to TRBD1. J gave up 1 base and V 4 bases, and 8 bases lay outside the gene matches. CDR1 and CDR2 from the germline V gene are SGHRS and YFSETQ. This CDR3 region has 16 residues. The CDR3 nucleotides are TGCGCCAGCAGCCGATTCGGACAGGGGGATTCCTACGAGCAGTACTTC. This encodes CASSRFGQGDSYEQYF. Using reference TRBV5-1 and TRBJ2-7 for the parts outside the CDR3, the full variable domain is KAGVTQTPRYLIKTRGQQVTLSCSPISGHRSVSWYQQTPGQGLQFLFEYFSETQRNKGNFPGRFSGRQFSNSRSEMNVSTLELGDSALYLCASSRFGQGDSYEQYFGPGTRLTVT.

The chain carries TRBV6-5 and TRBJ1-4; no definite D call. The CDR3 length is 15 residues. In germline, CDR1 is MNHEY, CDR2 SVGAGI. Between the trimmed V and J ends, which lost 0 bases and 3 bases, there was a span of 8 bases. The CDR3 nucleotides are TGTGCCAGCAGTTACTCGAGACACTCTAATGAAAAACTGTTTTTT. Amino acids: CASSYSRHSNEKLFF.